The clone carrying this T cell receptor (beta chain) came up once. The sample comes from a study of blood T cell repertoires in COVID-19. The protocol was immunoSEQ multiplex PCR, while the TCRdb copy is restricted to in-frame clones and leaves out a portion. The repertoire holds about 130,000 clones, with more than 80% as singletons. The germline gives CDR1 GTSNPN, CDR2 SVGIG (reference sequence). The CDR3 extends over 12 amino acids. V dropped 3 bases and J dropped 5 bases, with 10 bases sitting between them. Sequenced material: peripheral blood. This sequence originates from a human donor in a cohort sampled during active COVID-19. This rearrangement joins TRBV30 to TRBJ1-2; D gene ambiguous. The CDR3 spells CAWSATRYGYTF. The DNA for the CDR3 is TGTGCCTGGAGCGCCACTCGGTATGGCTACACCTTC.